The rows below give T cell receptor beta chains drawn from one sample of a study of cytomegalovirus exposure and HLA in healthy donors. Sequenced by immunoSEQ multiplex PCR; TCRdb stores in-frame clones only, minus some. Of approximately 140,000 clones in the sample, about 71% were seen once. The sequencing sample was made of PBMCs. The receptors stem from a woman aged 55-69 years in good health and CMV-seropositive. Each CDR3 is given with its conserved first and last residue. A D gene is named only where the DNA matches it firmly. Clone size is given for some rows only: seen once, a few or many times, or a class if the clone is expanded.

>TRBJ2-1|few|TRBV5-1|TRBD2
TGCGCCAGCAGCCAGACTAGCGGGGGGGCGGAGGAGCAGTTCTTC
CASSQTSGGAEEQFF
>TRBJ1-4|.|TRBV5-1|TRBD1
TGCGCCAGCAGCCTTGACAGGGCTAATGAAAAACTGTTTTTT
CASSLDRANEKLFF
>TRBJ2-7|.|TRBV7-3|TRBD1
TGTGCCAGCAGCTCCGGGACAGGTGGCTACGAGCAGTACTTC
CASSSGTGGYEQYF
>TRBJ2-1|.|TRBV5-1|.
TGCGCCAGCAGCTTGGTCGGGGGCTCCTACAATGAGCAGTTCTTC
CASSLVGGSYNEQFF
>TRBJ2-7|few|TRBV2|TRBD1
TGTGCCAGCAGTGATGGGACAGGGGTCCCAGGCGAGCAGTACTTC
CASSDGTGVPGEQYF
>TRBJ2-7|.|TRBV14|.
TGTGCCAGCAGTCCCACCCACCTCTCTCGGGAGCAGTACTTC
CASSPTHLSREQYF
>TRBJ2-1|few|TRBV4-2|TRBD2
TGTGCCAGCAGTCGTCTCGGGACTAGCCCTGAGCAGTTCTTC
CASSRLGTSPEQFF
>TRBJ1-6|few|TRBV21-1|.
.
CASNWGQGNSPLHF
>TRBJ1-1|.|TRBV15|TRBD1
TGTGCCACTACCCCACCCGAAGGCAAGGGCTCCGGGACAGCCGTATTGGGCACTGAAGCTTTCTTT
CATTPPEGKGSGTAVLGTEAFF
>TRBJ2-1|.|TRBV7-3|TRBD1
TGTGCCAGCAGCTTATCACAGGGGAATGAGCAGTTCTTC
CASSLSQGNEQFF
>TRBJ1-5|.|TRBV10-3|TRBD1
TGTGCCATCAGTGAGGGACAGGGGGGGGATCAGCCCCAGCATTTT
CAISEGQGGDQPQHF
>TRBJ1-5|few|TRBV7-2|.
TGTGCCAGCAGCTTAGGGGGCAGGGGCGGGAGCAATCAGCCCCAGCATTTT
CASSLGGRGGSNQPQHF
>TRBJ1-2|.|TRBV13|TRBD1
TGTGCCAGCAGCGAAGGACAGGGACACGGCTACACCTTC
CASSEGQGHGYTF
>TRBJ2-7|.|TRBV10-1|.
TGCGCCAGCAGTGAGTCGGAGACAGCCTACGAGCAGTACTTC
CASSESETAYEQYF
>TRBJ2-1|.|TRBV21-1|.
TGTGCCAGCAGCAAACCTTACAATGAGCAGTTCTTC
CASSKPYNEQFF
>TRBJ1-1|.|TRBV10-2|TRBD1
TGCGCCAGCAGACTTGACAGGGCGACTGAAGCTTTCTTT
CASRLDRATEAFF
>TRBJ1-2|.|TRBV5-4|TRBD1
TGTGCCAGCACCGCCGGACAGGAGACTTATGGCTACACCTTC
CASTAGQETYGYTF